Shown below are 2 T cell receptor beta chains from a single sample sequenced in a study of radiation and T cells in renal cell carcinoma (dated by TCRdb to the early 2020s). The library was built by means of the immunoSEQ multiplex PCR assay. TCRdb provides this immuneACCESS table in a form limited to in-frame rearrangements. Some clones are lacking; in checked studies, under half of them reflect an unresolved V gene, and why the rest are absent is not known. Counted in this sample were about 74,000 clones; about 89% of them appeared once. The top ten hold about 6% of the sample. Reading the label with the study, this specimen's time point is: blood 4 weeks post-SBRT, at nephrectomy. The sample's treatment or condition label is to be understood as: 15 Gy SBRT to primary tumor, nephrectomy 4 weeks later. The sample here was blood, taken from a patient whose treatment included radiotherapy and nephrectomy. The origin of the receptors is a woman aged 70 to 79 with renal cell carcinoma.

The chain is built from TRBV5-1 and TRBJ2-7; TRBD2 matches at 8 bases. Looked up from germline, CDR1 is SGHRS and CDR2 is YFSETQ. J was trimmed by 5 bases and V by 4 bases; bases with no gene match: 5. This CDR3 region has 13 residues. CDR3 nucleotide sequence: TGCGCCAGCAGCCTCAGCGGGGGTAACGAGCAGTACTTC. Amino acids: CASSLSGGNEQYF. The entire variable domain, with the rest obtained from reference TRBV5-1 and TRBJ2-7, is as follows: KAGVTQTPRYLIKTRGQQVTLSCSPISGHRSVSWYQQTPGQGLQFLFEYFSETQRNKGNFPGRFSGRQFSNSRSEMNVSTLELGDSALYLCASSLSGGNEQYFGPGTRLTVT.

J is TRBJ1-1 and V is TRBV20-1; D call uncertain. CDR3 length: 10 amino acids. CDR1 is DFQATT, CDR2 SNEGSKA, per germline (reference sequence). V lost 5 bases and J lost 2, with 3 bases in between. Written as DNA, the CDR3 is TGCAGTGCTGCAAACACTGAAGCTTTCTTT. Translating it yields CSAANTEAFF.